Shown below are 20 T cell receptor beta chains from a single sample sequenced in a study of CD4 and CD8 cells across lung adenocarcinoma regions. Using its own MiXCR run on the PCR reads, TCRdb lists one record per CDR3 protein. The table shows more than 9,000 distinct CDR3 sequences, with around half occurring only once. What was sequenced was CD8+ T cells from the margin of a lung tumor. The source is a female donor with lung adenocarcinoma. The CD4 and CD8 labels of this study may be unreliable.

The table lists this clonotype with a few counts. Relative to the germline gene, one junction end is altered; a read error may explain this. The chain recombines TRBV6-1 with TRBJ2-3; TRBD2 matches 8 bases. CDR1 is MNHNS, CDR2 SASEGT, per germline. This CDR3 has 15 residues. The CDR3 protein is CARGPGGGGQDTQYF. The CDR3 DNA reads TGTGCCAGGGGTCCGGGGGGGGGGGGCCAAGATACCCAGTATTTT.

This clonotype turned up a few times. The chain recombines TRBV6-2 or TRBV6-3 with TRBJ2-1; TRBD2 matches at 12 bases. Losses at the gene ends were 6 bases for V and 10 bases for J; bases not matched to a gene: 13. This CDR3 has 16 residues. Germline loops: CDR1 MNHEY, CDR2 SVGEGT. This chain's CDR3 is CASSRVGLAGTYEQFF. CDR3 nucleotides: TGTGCCAGCAGCCGAGTTGGACTAGCGGGGACCTACGAGCAGTTCTTC.

The rearrangement uses TRBV27 and TRBJ2-3, with 7 bases matching TRBD1. CDR3 length equals 13 residues. With 7 bases clipped from V and 9 bases from J, the junction kept 10 bases outside the gene matches. Per the germline V gene, CDR1 is MNHEY and CDR2 is SMNVEV (reference sequence). CDR3 residues: CASTRTGSGTQYF. The CDR3 bases are TGTGCCAGCACCAGGACAGGCTCAGGGACGCAGTATTTT.

A word on this clonotype: Because it lacks the conserved phenylalanine or tryptophan at the end, this CDR3 is likely a read error. The DNA is left out, because the CDR3 cannot be placed on it with certainty; the CDR3 is given as TCRdb lists it. This CDR3 reads CASSAVGAG. The rearrangement joins TRBV7-2 to TRBJ2-1; TRBD1 reflects the table's D call only, with no check against the DNA. The germline CDR1 and CDR2 sequences are SGHTA and FQGNSA. The CDR3 is made up of 9 amino acids, end residues included.

The chain carries TRBV10-3 and TRBJ2-6, with TRBD1 matching 11 bases. V trimming: 10 bases; J trimming: 1 base; junction bases outside the gene matches: 6. This CDR3 has 16 residues. Germline assignment: CDR1 ENHRY and CDR2 SYGVKD. CDR3 nucleotides: TGTGCCACCGGGACAGGGGGAACGTCTGGGGCCAACGTCCTGACTTTC. It specifies CATGTGGTSGANVLTF.

There are many counts of this clonotype. Here the CDR3 reads CASSYRKQGNHGYTF. In DNA, the CDR3 is TGTGCCAGCAGTTACCGCAAACAGGGAAACCATGGCTACACCTTC. This sequence joins TRBV6-5 and TRBJ1-2; tentatively, D is TRBD1 (6 bases). V was clipped by 2 bases and J by 6 bases, with 16 bases between them. This CDR3 region has 15 residues. CDR1 and CDR2 from the germline V gene are MNHEY and SVGAGI.

This clonotype has just one count. The chain links TRBV7-2 to TRBJ1-5; D remains unclear. The DNA matches TRBJ1-6 better at its end, which makes the J call doubtful. The CDR3 is made up of 12 amino acids. Germline V lookup: CDR1 SGHTA, CDR2 FQGNSA. The CDR3 DNA is TGTGCCAGCAGCTTAATGTATCAGCCCCTCCACTTT. The encoded protein is CASSLMYQPLHF.

CDR3 region: CASTRSSYNSPLHF. The CDR3 DNA follows: TGTGCCAGCACGAGGAGCTCCTATAATTCACCCCTCCACTTT. The V and J genes are TRBV6-2 or TRBV6-3 and TRBJ1-6; D ambiguous. The CDR3 consists of 14 residues. Germline lookup yields CDR1 MNHEY and CDR2 SVGEGT. Trimming took 7 bases from V and 0 from J, leaving 7 bases between them.

The table lists this clonotype with many counts. The gene calls are TRBV4-1 and TRBJ2-1; 13 positions match TRBD2. Germline-derived CDR1 and CDR2 are MGHRA and YSYEKL. The CDR3 totals 21 residues. Trimming took 1 base from V and 0 from J; bases not matched to a gene: 12. The CDR3 sequence: CASSQVPGGTSGESSYNEQFF. The CDR3 coding sequence is TGCGCCAGCAGCCAAGTCCCCGGAGGGACTAGCGGGGAAAGCTCCTACAATGAGCAGTTCTTC.

V usage is TRBV27 and J usage is TRBJ2-2; unclear D gene. The J call is in doubt because the DNA end fits TRBJ2-3 better. This CDR3 has 13 amino acids. Looked up from germline, CDR1 is MNHEY and CDR2 is SMNVEV (reference sequence). CDR3 residues: CASRGDRAWEQYF. The CDR3 nucleotides read TGTGCCAGCAGGGGCGATCGTGCCTGGGAGCAGTATTTT.

The chain is built from TRBV6-1 and TRBJ2-6; TRBD1 is a possible D gene (6 bases). The CDR3 totals 15 residues. The V end lost 6 bases, the J end lost 1 base, and 10 bases lay between the germline ends. Germline V gives CDR1 MNHNS, CDR2 SASEGT. The CDR3 DNA sequence: TGTGCCAGCAGCATACAGGGTTCTGGGGCCAACGTCCTGACTTTC. It specifies CASSIQGSGANVLTF.

CDR3 DNA sequence: TGTGCCAGCAGTTACCGGGACGGCTATGGCTACACCTTC. Translated: CASSYRDGYGYTF. This sequence joins TRBV6-2 or TRBV6-3 and TRBJ1-2, with D possibly TRBD1 on 5 matching bases. The CDR3 has 13 amino acids. CDR1 MNHEY and CDR2 SVGEGT come from the germline V gene. Trimming left V 2 bases short and J 4 bases short, with 8 bases between.

As to this clonotype: Mismatch with germline at one junction end may stem from a read error. The chain carries TRBV10-2 and TRBJ2-4; unclear D gene. This CDR3 comprises 15 residues. Germline loops: CDR1 WSHSY, CDR2 SAAADI. CDR3 residues: CASRAVLWSKNMQYF. The CDR3 DNA sequence: TGCGCCAGCAGAGCTGTGCTGTGGAGCAAAAACATGCAGTACTTC.

This clonotype was recorded a few times. This chain connects TRBV23-1 to TRBJ2-4, with 7 bases matching TRBD2. Being an ORF, TRBV23-1 has a function that is uncertain. The V segment lost 3 bases and the J segment 1 base; nucleotides outside the gene matches: 9. The CDR3 extends over 17 amino acids. The CDR3 DNA follows: TGCGCCAGCAGTCACGCCAGCGGGAATGGGGCCAAAAACATTCAGTACTTC. This gives the protein CASSHASGNGAKNIQYF.

This clonotype has at least ten counts. V gene TRBV6-1 combines with J gene TRBJ1-1; 8 nucleotides agree with TRBD1. CDR3 length: 14 amino acids. Trimming took 4 bases from V and 3 from J; bases not matched to a gene: 4. Germline assignment: CDR1 MNHNS and CDR2 SASEGT. Here the CDR3 DNA reads TGTGCCAGCAGTGGGACAGGGAGGGACACTGAAGCTTTCTTT. Its protein product is CASSGTGRDTEAFF.

The rearrangement links TRBV11-2 to TRBJ1-2; D call uncertain. Between the trimmed V and J ends, which lost 0 bases and 3 bases, there was a span of 14 bases. This CDR3 has 16 amino acids. Germline V lookup: CDR1 SGHAT, CDR2 FQNNGV. In nucleotides, the CDR3 is TGTGCCAGCAGCTTAGAGGGCACCCCACGAGACTATGGCTACACCTTC. Its translation: CASSLEGTPRDYGYTF.

The V and J genes are TRBV7-2 and TRBJ2-1; TRBD2 is a possible D gene (5 bases). V lost 1 base and J 0 bases, leaving 16 bases between the germline ends. Germline lookup yields CDR1 SGHTA and CDR2 FQGNSA. The CDR3 extends over 18 amino acids. In DNA form, the CDR3 reads TGTGCCAGCAGCTTAGTTTTTGGGTGGGAGAGCTCCTACAATGAGCAGTTCTTC. This gives the protein CASSLVFGWESSYNEQFF.

The table lists this clonotype with a few counts. The chain uses TRBV6-5 and TRBJ2-1; a weak D match, TRBD2 (5 bases). The J call is doubtful: the DNA matches TRBJ2-7 better. Germline CDR1 reads MNHEY; CDR2 reads SVGAGI. The CDR3 covers 14 residues. CDR3 sequence: CASSPRGVTYEQYF. The CDR3 DNA reads as TGTGCCAGCAGCCCTCGGGGAGTTACCTACGAGCAGTACTTC.

The CDR3 DNA reads as TGTGCCAGCAGTCCCCTCGGACAGTCTTCCTGCAAAGATACGCAGTATTTT. Amino acids: CASSPLGQSSCKDTQYF. The chain recombines TRBV25-1 with TRBJ2-3; TRBD1 is a possible D gene (6 bases). The CDR3 consists of 17 residues. Germline V gene lookup returns CDR1 MGHDK and CDR2 SYGVNS. The V end was cut by 5 bases, the J end by 5 bases, with 23 bases between.

As for this clonotype: At one end the junction does not follow the germline gene, possibly because of a read error. V usage is TRBV6-1 and J usage is TRBJ2-2, with a tentative D call TRBD1 (7 bases). The CDR3 length is 14 residues. The germline V gene has CDR1 MNHNS and CDR2 SASEGT. CDR3 amino acids: CASRRRDSTGALYF. Here the CDR3 DNA reads TGTGCCAGCCGCCGGCGGGACAGCACCGGGGCGCTGTATTTT.